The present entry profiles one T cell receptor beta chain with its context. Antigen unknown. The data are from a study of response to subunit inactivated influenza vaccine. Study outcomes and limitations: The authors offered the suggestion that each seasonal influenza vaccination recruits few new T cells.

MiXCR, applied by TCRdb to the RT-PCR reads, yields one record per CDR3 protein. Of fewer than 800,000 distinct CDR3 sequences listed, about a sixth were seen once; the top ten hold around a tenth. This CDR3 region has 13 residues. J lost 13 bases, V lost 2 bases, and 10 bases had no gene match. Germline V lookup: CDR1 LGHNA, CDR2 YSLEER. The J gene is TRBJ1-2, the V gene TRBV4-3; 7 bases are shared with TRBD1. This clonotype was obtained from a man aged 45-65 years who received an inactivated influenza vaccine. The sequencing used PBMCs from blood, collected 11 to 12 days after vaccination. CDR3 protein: CASSQTVTGVSTF. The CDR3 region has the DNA TGCGCCAGCAGCCAAACGGTTACAGGGGTCTCCACCTTC.